These T cell receptor beta chains were read from a single sample in a study of beta chain features in type 1 diabetes. The assay was immunoSEQ multiplex PCR, and TCRdb's table has in-frame clones only and misses some. The profile shows approximately 130,000 clones, around 15% of them singletons. Sequencing input: central memory CD4+ T cells from blood. These receptors all come from a man younger than 30 with type 1 diabetes. Both conserved end residues are part of each CDR3. D genes are given only for firm matches. Expanded clones get a size class; other rows say once, few or many, or leave the size out.

v_gene	j_gene	d_gene	abundance	CDR3aa	CDR3nt
TRBV30	TRBJ1-2	-	-	CAWRRDVQYTF	TGTGCCTGGAGAAGGGACGTCCAGTACACCTTC
TRBV7-2	TRBJ2-3	-	few	CASSSMETGTDTQYF	TGTGCCAGCAGCTCCATGGAGACAGGCACAGATACGCAGTATTTT
TRBV29-1	TRBJ1-1	-	-	CSVQNTEAFF	TGCAGCGTGCAGAACACTGAAGCTTTCTTT
TRBV30	TRBJ1-2	TRBD1	-	CAWRVGTGINGYTF	TGTGCCTGGAGGGTGGGGACAGGGATTAATGGCTACACCTTC
TRBV19	TRBJ2-3	-	few	CASTPGHSSTDTQYF	TGTGCCAGTACCCCGGGACACTCTAGCACAGATACGCAGTATTTT
TRBV7-9	TRBJ2-3	-	-	CASSLGRGRTDTQYF	TGTGCCAGCAGCTTAGGCAGGGGTCGCACAGATACGCAGTATTTT
TRBV16	TRBJ1-5	-	many	CASSQSGSEPQHF	TGTGCCAGCAGCCAATCAGGGTCGGAGCCCCAGCATTTT
TRBV5-1	TRBJ2-7	TRBD2	-	CASSSRLAERDEQYF	TGCGCCAGCAGCTCCCGACTAGCGGAGAGAGACGAGCAGTACTTC
TRBV6-6	TRBJ2-7	TRBD2	few	CASSPLGPSGNTEQYF	TGTGCCAGCAGCCCCCTGGGCCCTAGCGGGAACACCGAGCAGTACTTC
TRBV10-2	TRBJ2-3	-	few	CASSEQVTDTQYF	TGCGCCAGCAGTGAGCAGGTCACAGATACGCAGTATTTT
TRBV21-1	TRBJ2-7	-	-	CASSWDNLFYEQYF	TGTGCCAGCAGCTGGGACAACCTGTTCTACGAGCAGTACTTC
TRBV5-1	TRBJ2-3	-	-	CASRQWDTQYF	TGCGCCAGCAGGCAATGGGATACGCAGTATTTT
TRBV27	TRBJ2-7	TRBD2	-	CASSLRLAGVAFYEQYF	TGTGCCAGCAGTTTGAGACTAGCGGGAGTCGCTTTCTACGAGCAGTACTTC
TRBV7-2	TRBJ2-1	TRBD2	many	CASSTSSSGDYNEQFF	TGTGCCAGCAGCACCTCCTCTAGCGGAGATTACAATGAGCAGTTCTTC
TRBV7-9	TRBJ2-1	-	few	CASSLAAGNEQFF	TGTGCCAGCAGCTTAGCAGCCGGCAATGAGCAGTTCTTC